This T cell receptor (beta chain) was retrieved from a study of cytomegalovirus exposure and HLA in healthy donors. Study findings and constraints: Per published accounts, TCR beta sequences correctly predicted the HLA-A and HLA-B alleles of most subjects.

The CDR3 consists of 21 residues. The V and J ends lost 1 base and 4 bases, in that order; junction bases with no gene match: 20. Looked up from germline, CDR1 is PRHDT and CDR2 is FYEKMQ (reference sequence). 60 Vbeta and 13 Jbeta primers were used in PCR. The assay was immunoSEQ multiplex PCR, and TCRdb's table has in-frame clones only and misses some. The sample yields 100,000 to 120,000 clones, around three quarters seen once. A note on this clone: Its antigen is undetermined.

The sequenced material came from PBMCs. The TCR comes from a woman aged 25 to 45 in good health and CMV-seronegative. The chain uses TRBV13 and TRBJ2-1; 9 nucleotides match TRBD2. CDR3 region: CASSLEIPSGAATPNYNEQFF. The CDR3 nucleotides are TGTGCCAGCAGCTTAGAAATCCCTAGCGGGGCGGCCACCCCCAATTACAATGAGCAGTTCTTC.